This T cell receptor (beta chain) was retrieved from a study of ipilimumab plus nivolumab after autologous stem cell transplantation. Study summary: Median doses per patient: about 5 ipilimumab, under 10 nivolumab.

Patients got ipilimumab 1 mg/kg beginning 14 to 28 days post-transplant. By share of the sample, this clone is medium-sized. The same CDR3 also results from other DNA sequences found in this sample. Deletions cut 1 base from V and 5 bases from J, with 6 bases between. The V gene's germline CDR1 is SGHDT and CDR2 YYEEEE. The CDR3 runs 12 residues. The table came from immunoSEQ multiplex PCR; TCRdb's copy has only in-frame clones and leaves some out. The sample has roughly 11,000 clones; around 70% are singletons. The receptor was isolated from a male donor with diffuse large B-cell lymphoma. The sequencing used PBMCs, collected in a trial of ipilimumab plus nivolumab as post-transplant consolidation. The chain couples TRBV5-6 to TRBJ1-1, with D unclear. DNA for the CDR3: TGTGCCAGCAGCTTGCGGGGTACTGAAGCTTTCTTT. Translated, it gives CASSLRGTEAFF.